One and the same sample provided the 9 T cell receptor beta chains below, sequenced in a study of T cells after yellow fever vaccination. MiXCR, applied by TCRdb to the 5' RACE reads, yields one record per CDR3 protein. The sample lists 300,000 to 400,000 distinct CDR3 sequences, roughly 8.4% occurring once. Source: PBMCs, taken 45 days after the first yellow fever vaccination. Every receptor here comes from a man aged 18-30 years who received the YFV17D yellow fever vaccine.

V and J are TRBV5-8 and TRBJ2-2; D is perhaps TRBD2 (5 bases). The CDR3 covers 16 residues. V was clipped by 0 bases and J by 1 base, with 10 bases between them. Per germline, CDR1 SGHTS and CDR2 YDEGEE. CDR3 region: CASSLGWEMNTGELFF. The CDR3 nucleotides read TGTGCCAGCAGCTTGGGGTGGGAGATGAACACCGGGGAGCTGTTTTTT.

This sequence joins TRBV4-3 and TRBJ2-3; the D is unclear. The CDR3 is 14 residues long. V lost 1 base to trimming and J lost 5 bases, with 10 bases between them. Germline V gives CDR1 LGHNA, CDR2 YSLEER. The CDR3 DNA is TGCGCCAGCAGCCAAGGGATTTCGGGAGATACGCAGTATTTT. Its protein product is CASSQGISGDTQYF.

This clonotype has a count of ten or more. The gene calls are TRBV6-5 and TRBJ2-5; D is undetermined. Between the trimmed V and J ends, which lost 2 bases and 1 base, there was a span of 11 bases. This CDR3 contains 15 residues. The germline V gene has CDR1 MNHEY and CDR2 SVGAGI. The CDR3 loop is CASSYDRFRQETQYF. As DNA, the CDR3 is TGTGCCAGCAGTTACGATCGCTTTCGCCAAGAGACCCAGTACTTC.

This clonotype was counted many times. V gene TRBV5-1 combines with J gene TRBJ1-3; D gene unclear. This CDR3 is built from 15 residues. With 0 bases removed from V and 1 base from J, the gap between germline ends came to 8 bases. Germline CDR1 reads SGHRS; CDR2 reads YFSETQ. CDR3 amino acids: CASSLVGSSGNTIYF. As DNA, the CDR3 is TGCGCCAGCAGCTTGGTAGGGTCTTCTGGAAACACCATATATTTT. Filled out from reference TRBV5-1 and TRBJ1-3, the complete variable domain reads KAGVTQTPRYLIKTRGQQVTLSCSPISGHRSVSWYQQTPGQGLQFLFEYFSETQRNKGNFPGRFSGRQFSNSRSEMNVSTLELGDSALYLCASSLVGSSGNTIYFGEGSWLTVV.

This clonotype was detected a few times. V gene TRBV7-6 combines with J gene TRBJ2-3, with D hard to call. Trimming removed 2 bases from V and 0 bases from J, with 9 bases in between. Germline V lookup: CDR1 SGHVS, CDR2 FNYEAQ. The CDR3 spans 15 residues. Here the CDR3 reads CASSLWARSTDTQYF. CDR3 nucleotide sequence: TGTGCCAGCAGCTTATGGGCCAGAAGCACAGATACGCAGTATTTT.

This clonotype was recorded at least ten times. The rearrangement uses TRBV7-9 and TRBJ2-7, with D possibly being TRBD1 (5 bases). The CDR3 spans 13 residues. Trimming took 2 bases from V and 2 from J, leaving 7 bases between them. Germline CDR1 is SEHNR and CDR2 is FQNEAQ (reference sequence). CDR3 sequence: CASSLQGTYEQYF. As DNA, the CDR3 is TGTGCCAGCAGCTTACAGGGTACCTACGAGCAGTACTTC.

The gene calls are TRBV10-2 and TRBJ1-4, with a possible D match to TRBD1 (6 bases). This CDR3 comprises 15 residues. V was clipped by 6 bases and J by 5 bases, with 16 bases between them. The germline V gene has CDR1 WSHSY and CDR2 SAAADI. CDR3 loop: CASSPPGDKNEKLFF. DNA of the CDR3: TGCGCCAGCAGCCCCCCCGGGGACAAGAATGAAAAACTGTTTTTT.

This clonotype appeared many times. This rearrangement joins TRBV12-3 or TRBV12-4 to TRBJ1-2; D gene uncertain. CDR3 length: 12 amino acids. V lost 2 bases to trimming and J lost 2 bases, with 3 bases between them. Written as DNA, the CDR3 is TGTGCCAGCAGTTTAAACAACTATGGCTACACCTTC. This encodes CASSLNNYGYTF.

On this clonotype: A much larger clone is a single base away; this may be a read error. The V gene is TRBV5-1, the J gene TRBJ2-4, with 11 bases identical to TRBD2. CDR3 length equals 16 residues. Unmatched junction bases numbered 8, after V lost 0 bases and J lost 9 bases. The germline V gene encodes CDR1 SGHRS and CDR2 YFSETQ. CDR3 region: CASSLDSGGAAGIQYF. The CDR3 DNA follows: TGCGCCAGCAGCTTGGATAGCGGGGGGGCCGCGGGCATTCAGTACTTC.